These 25 T cell receptor beta chains came from one sample sequenced in a study of blood T cell repertoires in COVID-19. Only in-frame clones appear in the TCRdb table, and some are missing; sequencing was by immunoSEQ multiplex PCR. The table has about 160,000 clones, approximately 86% seen once; the top ten hold less than 3.5%. The sequenced material came from peripheral blood. The receptors here all came from a man aged 65-85 years with acute or convalescent COVID-19.

This clone was picked up a small number of times. V gene TRBV9 combines with J gene TRBJ2-5; the match to TRBD2 covers 7 bases. The V gene end was trimmed by 3 bases and the J gene end by 5 bases; junction bases not matched to a gene: 13. CDR1 and CDR2 (germline): SGDLS, YYNGEE. The CDR3 totals 16 residues. The CDR3 DNA follows: TGTGCCAGCAGCGCCGGCGGGGTAGCGGGTTATGAGACCCAGTACTTC. It codes for CASSAGGVAGYETQYF. The full variable domain, with the rest looked up from reference TRBV9 and TRBJ2-5, is DSGVTQTPKHLITATGQRVTLRCSPRSGDLSVYWYQQSLDQGLQFLIQYYNGEERAKGNILERFSAQQFPDLHSELNLSSLELGDSALYFCASSAGGVAGYETQYFGPGTRLLVL.

This clone has a handful of counts. The CDR3 here is CASSLGDRGNNEQFF. The DNA of the CDR3 is TGTGCCAGCAGCTTGGGGGACAGGGGCAACAATGAGCAGTTCTTC. The gene calls are TRBV5-8 and TRBJ2-1, with 10 bases lining up with TRBD1. The CDR3 sequence is 15 residues long. Germline loops: CDR1 SGHTS, CDR2 YDEGEE. V dropped 0 bases and J dropped 5; count of bases not matched to a gene: 2.

CDR3 residues: CASSLEGASYNEQFF. CDR3 DNA sequence: TGCGCCAGCAGCTTGGAGGGGGCCTCCTACAATGAGCAGTTCTTC. The V and J genes are TRBV5-1 and TRBJ2-1, with TRBD1 identical over 7 bases. Germline lookup yields CDR1 SGHRS and CDR2 YFSETQ. This CDR3 region has 15 residues. Germline trimming cut 0 bases from V and 0 bases from J; bases unmatched to any gene: 0.

This clone was seen just once. The rearrangement uses TRBV15 and TRBJ2-1, with TRBD2 identical over 13 bases. There are 19 residues in the CDR3. Germline V lookup: CDR1 LNHNV, CDR2 YYDKDF (reference sequence). V dropped 0 bases and J dropped 4; count of bases not matched to a gene: 9. The CDR3 bases are TGTGCCACCAGCAGAGATATCGGTCCGGGACTAGCGGGGTACAATGAGCAGTTCTTC. Its protein product is CATSRDIGPGLAGYNEQFF.

The chain employs TRBV7-9 and TRBJ2-1, with 11 nucleotides matching TRBD2. The CDR3 has 19 residues. Unmatched junction bases numbered 15, after V lost 5 bases and J lost 3 bases. Germline CDR1 and CDR2: SEHNR and FQNEAQ (reference sequence). This CDR3 reads CASSQDSRLAGTFYNEQFF. Here the CDR3 DNA reads TGTGCCAGCAGCCAGGACAGTAGACTAGCGGGGACCTTCTACAATGAGCAGTTCTTC.

The chain combines TRBV5-1 with TRBJ2-3; 7 bases are shared with TRBD2. The CDR3 sequence is 15 residues long. Germline V lookup: CDR1 SGHRS, CDR2 YFSETQ. The V segment lost 0 bases and the J segment 6 bases; nucleotides outside the gene matches: 7. CDR3 residues: CASSLEGGSADTQYF. CDR3 nucleotide sequence: TGCGCCAGCAGCTTGGAAGGCGGGAGCGCTGATACGCAGTATTTT.

This clone was picked up a small number of times. This chain connects TRBV6-1 to TRBJ1-5, with D perhaps TRBD1 (6 bases). V gave up 1 base and J gave up 0 bases, with 7 bases separating them. The germline CDR1 and CDR2 sequences are MNHNS and SASEGT. The CDR3 runs to 15 residues. The CDR3 region has the DNA TGTGCCAGCAGTGAAGGGACAGTTAGCAATCAGCCCCAGCATTTT. Amino acids: CASSEGTVSNQPQHF.

The chain combines TRBV5-4 with TRBJ1-1; D call uncertain. The ends were cut back, 2 bases at V and 0 bases at J, with 8 bases in the middle. Germline CDR1 reads SGHNT; CDR2 reads YYREEE (reference sequence). This CDR3 contains 14 residues. Written as DNA, the CDR3 is TGTGCCAGCAGCTTAACAACAGTGAACACTGAAGCTTTCTTT. It specifies CASSLTTVNTEAFF.

The chain recombines TRBV6-2 or TRBV6-3 with TRBJ2-7; 11 bases match TRBD2. From germline, CDR1 is MNHEY and CDR2 SVGEGT. The CDR3 totals 16 residues. Trimming removed 6 bases from V and 3 bases from J; junction bases left unmatched: 10. CDR3 in amino acids: CASSLPPGLAVYEQYF. The CDR3 region has the DNA TGTGCCAGCAGCCTGCCACCGGGACTAGCGGTCTACGAGCAGTACTTC.

V gene TRBV6-2 or TRBV6-3 combines with J gene TRBJ1-5; TRBD1 might be the D (5 bases). Germline V lookup: CDR1 MNHEY, CDR2 SVGEGT. Trimming took 0 bases from V and 1 from J, leaving 13 bases between them. The length of the CDR3 is 17 residues. This CDR3 reads CASSYSGTRGSNQPQHF. CDR3 bases: TGTGCCAGCAGTTACTCCGGAACCCGGGGGAGCAATCAGCCCCAGCATTTT.

The V call is TRBV19, the J call TRBJ1-4; no clear D gene. V was clipped by 1 base and J by 1 base, with 10 bases between them. CDR1 is LNHDA, CDR2 SQIVND, per germline (reference sequence). The CDR3 spans 16 residues. For the CDR3, the DNA is TGTGCCAGTAGTATAGTCGGACGGGAAACTAATGAAAAACTGTTTTTT. Its translation is CASSIVGRETNEKLFF.

The chain has TRBV28 and TRBJ2-1; 8 bases map to TRBD1. CDR3 length: 15 residues. J was trimmed by 2 bases and V by 6 bases; bases with no gene match: 6. Germline CDR1 and CDR2: MDHEN and SYDVKM. CDR3 coding DNA: TGTGCCAGCAGCCCCACAGGGGGTCCCTACAATGAGCAGTTCTTC. Translation: CASSPTGGPYNEQFF.

The V call is TRBV20-1, the J call TRBJ2-7; 9 nucleotides match TRBD2. CDR1 and CDR2 (germline): DFQATT, SNEGSKA (reference sequence). The CDR3 extends over 13 amino acids. Germline trimming cut 3 bases from V and 6 bases from J; bases unmatched to any gene: 6. This CDR3 reads CSASASGTREQYF. CDR3 DNA: TGCAGTGCTAGTGCTAGCGGGACCCGCGAGCAGTACTTC.

V and J are TRBV6-5 and TRBJ1-1, with 9 bases identical to TRBD1. The length of the CDR3 is 16 residues. Germline-derived CDR1 and CDR2 are MNHEY and SVGAGI. V trimming: 0 bases; J trimming: 6 bases; junction bases outside the gene matches: 8. Here the CDR3 reads CASSYSGTGRIAEAFF. CDR3 coding DNA: TGTGCCAGCAGTTACTCCGGGACAGGGAGAATAGCTGAAGCTTTCTTT.

The CDR3 region has the DNA TGTGCCAGCAGCCCAATGAGGGTCCAGCCCCAGCATTTT. This sequence encodes CASSPMRVQPQHF. The rearrangement uses TRBV7-8 and TRBJ1-5; D remains unclear. Germline V gene lookup returns CDR1 SGHVS and CDR2 FQNEAQ. Deletions cut 5 bases from V and 7 bases from J, with 12 bases between. The CDR3 is 13 residues long.

This chain joins TRBV18 and TRBJ1-5; 11 bases agree with TRBD1. Germline assignment: CDR1 KGHSH and CDR2 LQKENI. J was trimmed by 7 bases and V by 3 bases; bases with no gene match: 2. The CDR3 loop spans 14 amino acids. In DNA form, the CDR3 reads TGTGCCAGCTCACCGGACAGGGGGCGGCAGCCCCAGCATTTT. This gives the protein CASSPDRGRQPQHF.

This sequence joins TRBV27 and TRBJ2-4, with D possibly being TRBD2 (6 bases). Germline-derived CDR1 and CDR2 are MNHEY and SMNVEV (reference sequence). V gave up 3 bases and J gave up 1 base, with 10 bases separating them. The CDR3 covers 15 residues. In nucleotides, the CDR3 is TGTGCCAGCAGTTTGACTAGTGGCGCCAAAAACATTCAGTACTTC. Protein: CASSLTSGAKNIQYF.

The V gene is TRBV7-6, the J gene TRBJ2-1; a possible D gene is TRBD1 (6 bases). Trimming removed 5 bases from V and 8 bases from J, with 13 bases in between. In germline, CDR1 is SGHVS, CDR2 FNYEAQ. CDR3 length: 13 residues. The chain's CDR3 is CASSTNREDEQFF. The CDR3, as DNA: TGTGCCAGCAGCACTAACAGGGAAGATGAGCAGTTCTTC. The full variable domain, in which reference TRBV7-6 and TRBJ2-1 provide the parts outside the CDR3, is GAGVSQSPRYKVTKRGQDVALRCDPISGHVSLYWYRQALGQGPEFLTYFNYEAQQDKSGLPNDRFSAERPEGSISTLTIQRTEQRDSAMYRCASSTNREDEQFFGPGTRLTVL.

The sample holds a few counts of this clone. This sequence joins TRBV19 and TRBJ1-5; D is unresolved. This CDR3 contains 13 residues. CDR1 LNHDA and CDR2 SQIVND come from the germline V gene (reference sequence). Between the trimmed V and J ends, which lost 3 bases and 4 bases, there was a span of 7 bases. CDR3 protein: CASSIEPNQPQHF. In DNA, the CDR3 is TGTGCCAGTAGTATCGAGCCGAATCAGCCCCAGCATTTT.

The chain uses TRBV2 and TRBJ2-5; 8 positions match TRBD2. The CDR3 totals 14 residues. The germline CDR1 and CDR2 sequences are SNHLY and FYNNEI. Unmatched junction bases numbered 8, after V lost 7 bases and J lost 4 bases. The CDR3, as DNA: TGTGCCAGCACAAAGCGGGAGAAGTCAGAGACCCAGTACTTC. It yields the protein CASTKREKSETQYF.

This chain links TRBV6-2 or TRBV6-3 with TRBJ1-4; D is possibly TRBD1 (5 bases). Germline CDR1 and CDR2: MNHEY and SVGEGT. The CDR3 runs 14 residues. Between the trimmed V and J ends, which lost 5 bases and 5 bases, there was a span of 12 bases. The CDR3 spells CASSRRARNEKLFF. In nucleotides, the CDR3 is TGTGCCAGCAGTCGCAGGGCGAGGAATGAAAAACTGTTTTTT.

This rearrangement joins TRBV23-1 to TRBJ1-5; D might be TRBD1 (6 bases). TRBV23-1 is marked as an open reading frame, function uncertain. The length of the CDR3 is 17 residues. V lost 4 bases, J lost 0 bases, and 16 bases lay in between. Written as DNA, the CDR3 is TGCGCCAGCAGTCCCACCAGGTACAGGGATAGCAATCAGCCCCAGCATTTT. Its translation is CASSPTRYRDSNQPQHF.

J is TRBJ1-2 and V is TRBV10-3; 7 nucleotides align to TRBD1. Germline V gene sequence: CDR1 ENHRY, CDR2 SYGVKD. The V gene end was trimmed by 7 bases and the J gene end by 8 bases; junction bases not matched to a gene: 10. CDR3 length: 13 residues. The CDR3 reads CAITTGEGSGYTF. The DNA for the CDR3 is TGTGCCATCACCACAGGGGAAGGCTCAGGCTACACCTTC.

V and J are TRBV19 and TRBJ2-5; TRBD2 matches 14 bases. The CDR3 is 15 amino acids. With 9 bases clipped from V and 5 bases from J, the junction kept 8 bases outside the gene matches. The germline CDR1 and CDR2 sequences are LNHDA and SQIVND (reference sequence). The CDR3 DNA sequence: TGTGCCAGCGGGACTAGCGGGAGAGAGGGGGAGACCCAGTACTTC. As protein: CASGTSGREGETQYF.

In this sample, this clone turned up a few times. V gene TRBV14 combines with J gene TRBJ2-5, with TRBD2 matching over 11 bases. The CDR3 is made up of 16 amino acids. The junction had 4 bases not matched to a gene; V was cut back by 3 bases and J by 1 base. Germline CDR1 and CDR2: SGHDN and FVKESK. The CDR3 protein is CASSHPSGRTQETQYF. CDR3 in DNA: TGTGCCAGCAGCCATCCTAGCGGGAGGACCCAAGAGACCCAGTACTTC.